These 18 T cell receptor beta chains share one sample of origin, sequenced in a study of T-cell reconstitution after alpha-beta-depleted transplantation in children. Using unique molecular identifiers, the investigators prepared the TCRbeta library. One entry per CDR3 protein, called by TCRdb with MiXCR from the PCR reads. The table records around 600,000 distinct CDR3 sequences, about 11% of them present only once. Sample: PBMCs from the stem cell graft donor, taken from the stem cell graft. The origin of the receptors is a human donor who donated a stem cell graft to a child with acute myeloid leukemia.

This clonotype was observed at least ten times. The CDR3 coding sequence is TGTGCCAGCAGCTTAGGATCAGGACAGGGGTATAGCAATCAGCCCCAGCATTTT. The encoded protein is CASSLGSGQGYSNQPQHF. The J gene is TRBJ1-5, the V gene TRBV11-2; TRBD1 agrees at 9 bases. CDR3 length: 18 amino acids. In germline, CDR1 is SGHAT, CDR2 FQNNGV. V dropped 1 base and J dropped 0; count of bases not matched to a gene: 7.

This clonotype was counted between two and nine times. The rearrangement links TRBV12-3 or TRBV12-4 to TRBJ1-5; perhaps TRBD1 as D (5 bases). V lost 3 bases, J lost 0 bases, and 12 bases lay in between. The CDR3 contains 16 residues. The CDR3 here is CASSFYPDNSNQPQHF. The CDR3 nucleotides are TGTGCCAGCAGTTTTTACCCGGACAATAGCAATCAGCCCCAGCATTTT.

This clonotype was observed many times. The chain links TRBV6-5 to TRBJ2-2; 9 positions agree with TRBD2. The V gene end was trimmed by 2 bases and the J gene end by 6 bases; junction bases not matched to a gene: 7. The CDR3 length is 16 residues. CDR1 MNHEY and CDR2 SVGAGI come from the germline V gene. The CDR3: CASSYKGGRAPGELFF. CDR3 DNA sequence: TGTGCCAGCAGTTACAAAGGCGGGAGGGCCCCCGGGGAGCTGTTTTTT.

The chain employs TRBV27 and TRBJ1-1, with TRBD1 matching 12 bases. The V gene's germline CDR1 is MNHEY and CDR2 SMNVEV (reference sequence). V lost 6 bases, J lost 8 bases, and 10 bases stayed unmatched. The CDR3 length is 15 residues. CDR3 protein: CASRALGTGGSEAFF. Here the CDR3 DNA reads TGTGCCAGCAGGGCTCTGGGGACAGGGGGCTCGGAAGCTTTCTTT.

This clonotype was counted between two and nine times. V is TRBV20-1 and J is TRBJ2-3; 8 bases match TRBD1. This CDR3 region has 14 residues. Germline V gene sequence: CDR1 DFQATT, CDR2 SNEGSKA (reference sequence). The ends lost 5 bases at V and 1 base at J; junction bases unmatched: 5. CDR3 nucleotide sequence: TGCAGTGCTGATCCGGGACAGGGCACAGATACGCAGTATTTT. The encoded protein is CSADPGQGTDTQYF.

This chain uses TRBV15 with TRBJ2-2; 13 nucleotides line up with TRBD2. Trimming took 0 bases from V and 4 from J; bases not matched to a gene: 11. Germline-derived CDR1 and CDR2 are LNHNV and YYDKDF (reference sequence). The CDR3 runs 20 residues. CDR3 sequence reads: CATSRDLRLAGGGATGELFF. CDR3 coding DNA: TGTGCCACCAGCAGAGATCTGAGACTAGCGGGAGGTGGGGCCACCGGGGAGCTGTTTTTT.

This clonotype was seen ten or more times. The gene calls are TRBV7-2 and TRBJ2-1; 9 bases are shared with TRBD2. Looked up from germline, CDR1 is SGHTA and CDR2 is FQGNSA. V dropped 5 bases and J dropped 6; count of bases not matched to a gene: 5. This CDR3 is built from 14 residues. The CDR3 DNA follows: TGTGCCAGCAGCGCAGGACTAGCGCGCAATGAGCAGTTCTTC. Translating it yields CASSAGLARNEQFF.

The rearrangement links TRBV27 to TRBJ2-6; D is ambiguous. The V and J ends lost 3 bases and 6 bases respectively, with 12 bases between them. CDR3 length equals 15 residues. The germline V gene has CDR1 MNHEY and CDR2 SMNVEV (reference sequence). The CDR3 DNA is TGTGCCAGCAGTTTTGGGTCAGCTGCGGCCAACGTCCTGACTTTC. Translation gives CASSFGSAAANVLTF.

This clonotype was observed a single time. Since the CDR3 does not end with the conserved phenylalanine or tryptophan, this likely comes from a read error. The V and J genes are TRBV6-5 and TRBJ1-2; D remains unclear. Per the germline V gene, CDR1 is MNHEY and CDR2 is SVGAGI. The CDR3 has 15 residues. V shed 0 bases and J shed 7 bases, with 15 bases lying between them. The CDR3 DNA sequence: TGTGCCAGCAGTTACTCTCGGGTCGGGGTTGGTGGCTACACCATC. It is translated as CASSYSRVGVGGYTI.

The chain uses TRBV25-1 and TRBJ2-4; D could derive from TRBD1 or TRBD2 (5 bases each). The ends were cut back, 4 bases at V and 1 base at J, with 11 bases in the middle. In germline, CDR1 is MGHDK, CDR2 SYGVNS. There are 15 residues in the CDR3. The DNA of the CDR3 is TGTGCCAGCAGTGTCCCCGGGACCGCCAAAAACATTCAGTACTTC. This gives the protein CASSVPGTAKNIQYF.

This clonotype was detected ten times or more. The chain uses TRBV15 and TRBJ1-6; no reliable D call. The germline V gene has CDR1 LNHNV and CDR2 YYDKDF (reference sequence). Trimming pared 0 bases from V and 7 bases from J, leaving 10 bases between. The CDR3 consists of 15 residues. CDR3 bases: TGTGCCACCAGCAGAGAGACCGGTCCCAATTCACCCCTCCACTTT. Translating it yields CATSRETGPNSPLHF. Together with reference TRBV15 and TRBJ1-6, the CDR3 gives the full variable domain: DAMVIQNPRYQVTQFGKPVTLSCSQTLNHNVMYWYQQKSSQAPKLLFHYYDKDFNNEADTPDNFQSRRPNTSFCFLDIRSPGLGDTAMYLCATSRETGPNSPLHFGNGTRLTVT.

The chain links TRBV6-2 or TRBV6-3 to TRBJ1-5; D possibly corresponds to TRBD1 (6 bases). The germline V gene has CDR1 MNHEY and CDR2 SVGEGT. CDR3 length: 17 residues. The V end lost 5 bases, the J end lost 2 bases, and 19 bases lay between the germline ends. Written as DNA, the CDR3 is TGTGCCAGCAGTAGGGTTGCAGGGGCATTCGGCAATCAGCCCCAGCATTTT. Protein: CASSRVAGAFGNQPQHF.

This clonotype came up a few times. As DNA, the CDR3 is TGCAGTGTAGGACTAGCGGGAGCTGGAAGCTCCTACAATGAGCAGTTCTTC. Its protein product is CSVGLAGAGSSYNEQFF. This chain connects TRBV20-1 to TRBJ2-1; the match to TRBD2 covers 13 bases. With V trimmed by 7 bases and J by 0 bases, 9 bases remained unmatched. This CDR3 spans 17 amino acids. CDR1 and CDR2 (germline): DFQATT, SNEGSKA (reference sequence).

This chain uses TRBV6-1 with TRBJ2-7; 9 nucleotides agree with TRBD1. This CDR3 contains 15 residues. The J segment lost 3 bases and the V segment lost 4 bases, leaving 7 bases of the junction unmatched. Germline loops: CDR1 MNHNS, CDR2 SASEGT. CDR3 in amino acids: CASSGYGTGNYEQYF. The CDR3 DNA reads TGTGCCAGCAGTGGGTACGGGACAGGGAACTACGAGCAGTACTTC.

This clonotype came up a few times. The V gene is TRBV7-2, the J gene TRBJ2-3; D is unresolved. Germline lookup yields CDR1 SGHTA and CDR2 FQGNSA. Trimming took off 5 bases at V and 2 bases at J, with 11 bases between the two ends. The CDR3 totals 14 residues. The CDR3 loop reads CASSPSRSTDTQYF. The CDR3 DNA sequence: TGTGCCAGCAGCCCCTCTCGATCCACAGATACGCAGTATTTT.

The V gene is TRBV29-1, the J gene TRBJ1-2; D gene unclear. Germline-derived CDR1 and CDR2 are SQVTM and ANQGSEA. The germline V and J ends were trimmed by 3 bases and 1 base, with 3 bases remaining between them. The CDR3 has 11 amino acids. CDR3 bases: TGCAGCGTTGATGGTAACTATGGCTACACCTTC. Amino acid sequence: CSVDGNYGYTF.

This CDR3 is CASSFPGLAGLETQYF. CDR3 DNA sequence: TGTGCCAGCAGCTTTCCGGGACTAGCGGGATTAGAGACCCAGTACTTC. The V and J genes are TRBV7-9 and TRBJ2-5; 13 bases match TRBD2. The V segment lost 3 bases and the J segment 4 bases; nucleotides outside the gene matches: 5. CDR1 is SEHNR and CDR2 is FQNEAQ in the germline V gene (reference sequence). This CDR3 has 16 amino acids.

This chain joins TRBV24-1 and TRBJ1-1; 9 positions match TRBD1. CDR1 and CDR2 from the germline V gene are KGHDR and SFDVKD. V was pared by 4 bases and J by 5 bases, with 7 bases of the junction left unmatched. The CDR3 sequence is 15 residues long. The CDR3 sequence is CATSDSQGAETEAFF. The CDR3 DNA follows: TGTGCCACCAGTGACTCACAGGGGGCCGAAACTGAAGCTTTCTTT.